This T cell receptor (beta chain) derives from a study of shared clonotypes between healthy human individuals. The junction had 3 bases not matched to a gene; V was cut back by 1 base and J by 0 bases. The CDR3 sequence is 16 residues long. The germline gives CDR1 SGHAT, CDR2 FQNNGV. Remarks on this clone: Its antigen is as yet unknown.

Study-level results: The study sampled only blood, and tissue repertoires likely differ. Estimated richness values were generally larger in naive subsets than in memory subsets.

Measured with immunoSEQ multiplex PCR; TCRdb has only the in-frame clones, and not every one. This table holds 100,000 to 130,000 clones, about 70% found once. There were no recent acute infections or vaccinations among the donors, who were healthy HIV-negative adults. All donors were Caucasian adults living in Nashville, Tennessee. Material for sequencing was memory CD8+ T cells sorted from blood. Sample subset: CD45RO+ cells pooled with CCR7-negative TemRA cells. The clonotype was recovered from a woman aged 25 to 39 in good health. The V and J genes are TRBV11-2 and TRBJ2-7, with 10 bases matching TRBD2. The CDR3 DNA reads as TGTGCCAGCAGCTTAGGACTAGCGGGCGGCTCCTACGAGCAGTACTTC. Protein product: CASSLGLAGGSYEQYF.